Shown below are 31 T cell receptor beta chains from a single sample sequenced in a study of shared clonotypes between healthy human individuals. Sequencing used immunoSEQ multiplex PCR; TCRdb keeps in-frame clones, though not all of them. The sample records under 2,000,000 clones, about 95% being singletons. Selected positively for CCR7 and CD45RO-negative, naive CD8 cells excluded terminally differentiated effector memory CD45RA+ cells. Source material: naive CD8+ T cells sorted from blood. The source of these receptors is a young man in good health.

J is TRBJ1-5 and V is TRBV29-1; possibly TRBD1 for D (6 bases). V lost 5 bases and J lost 2, with 10 bases in between. CDR3 length: 13 amino acids. Germline V gives CDR1 SQVTM, CDR2 ANQGSEA. CDR3 protein: CSVHAGGNQPQHF. In DNA form, the CDR3 reads TGCAGCGTTCACGCAGGGGGCAATCAGCCCCAGCATTTT.

This clone came up once. The genes are TRBV5-1 and TRBJ1-1; 7 positions match TRBD1. V lost 4 bases and J lost 3; bases outside the gene matches: 15. This CDR3 has 17 amino acids. Germline CDR1 and CDR2: SGHRS and YFSETQ. For the CDR3, the DNA is TGCGCCAGCAGCCGAGAAGGGAGGGACAGAACCTACACTGAAGCTTTCTTT. As protein: CASSREGRDRTYTEAFF.

The V gene is TRBV4-1, the J gene TRBJ1-1; D remains unclear. The CDR3 extends over 16 amino acids. V was cut by 0 bases and J by 0 bases, with 11 bases left in between. Germline V gene sequence: CDR1 MGHRA, CDR2 YSYEKL. The CDR3: CASSQDNVWVNTEAFF. CDR3 bases: TGCGCCAGCAGCCAAGATAATGTGTGGGTGAACACTGAAGCTTTCTTT.

The chain is built from TRBV27 and TRBJ2-7; 11 bases align to TRBD1. Germline CDR1 reads MNHEY; CDR2 reads SMNVEV (reference sequence). With V trimmed by 5 bases and J by 6 bases, 9 bases remained unmatched. The CDR3 totals 15 residues. The CDR3, as DNA: TGTGCCAGCAGTCCCTCCCGGACAGGGGGCGTCGAGCAGTACTTC. It yields the protein CASSPSRTGGVEQYF.

The V and J genes are TRBV4-1 and TRBJ2-6, with unresolved D. Germline CDR1 reads MGHRA; CDR2 reads YSYEKL. This CDR3 comprises 18 residues. V lost 1 base to trimming and J lost 3 bases, with 16 bases between them. The CDR3 DNA sequence: TGCGCCAGCAGCCAAGGACCCTCCCCCCCCCTTGGGGCCAACGTCCTGACTTTC. Translated: CASSQGPSPPLGANVLTF.

The chain links TRBV7-9 to TRBJ1-1, with TRBD1 matching 11 bases. The CDR3 has 15 residues. Losses at the gene ends were 4 bases for V and 1 base for J; bases not matched to a gene: 2. CDR1 SEHNR and CDR2 FQNEAQ come from the germline V gene (reference sequence). The CDR3 DNA is TGTGCCAGCAGCTGGACAGGGGGCCCGAACACTGAAGCTTTCTTT. Protein: CASSWTGGPNTEAFF.

As to this clone: This same CDR3 is encoded by further DNA sequences in the sample. The V and J genes are TRBV19 and TRBJ1-4; D is ambiguous. Trimming removed 5 bases at V and 4 bases at J, with 8 bases between. The germline CDR1 and CDR2 sequences are LNHDA and SQIVND (reference sequence). This CDR3 is built from 13 residues. The CDR3 DNA reads TGTGCCAGTAGTGACGGAATTAATGAAAAACTGTTTTTT. Its protein product is CASSDGINEKLFF.

The chain carries TRBV13 and TRBJ1-5; no clear D. Between the trimmed V and J ends, which lost 4 bases and 1 base, there was a span of 14 bases. This CDR3 has 16 residues. Germline-derived CDR1 and CDR2 are PRHDT and FYEKMQ (reference sequence). CDR3 sequence: CASSSSRGASNQPQHF. CDR3 bases: TGTGCCAGCAGCTCCAGTCGCGGAGCGAGCAATCAGCCCCAGCATTTT.

V is TRBV7-9 and J is TRBJ2-2; the match to TRBD2 covers 7 bases. Unmatched junction bases numbered 4, after V lost 5 bases and J lost 4 bases. This CDR3 comprises 14 residues. The V gene's germline CDR1 is SEHNR and CDR2 FQNEAQ (reference sequence). The CDR3 loop is CASSVSGVTGELFF. The CDR3 bases are TGTGCCAGCAGCGTCAGCGGGGTCACCGGGGAGCTGTTTTTT.

This chain connects TRBV11-2 to TRBJ1-3, with D unresolved. Germline CDR1 is SGHAT and CDR2 is FQNNGV. This CDR3 is built from 12 residues. Trimming cost V 7 bases and J 4 bases, with 8 bases left between them. CDR3 loop: CASTGQGNTIYF. The CDR3 nucleotides are TGTGCCAGCACCGGCCAAGGAAACACCATATATTTT.

The rearrangement uses TRBV29-1 and TRBJ2-1, with 7 bases fitting TRBD2. CDR3 length: 13 residues. V was pared by 5 bases and J by 3 bases, with 4 bases of the junction left unmatched. Germline V gene data show CDR1 as SQVTM and CDR2 as ANQGSEA. The CDR3 DNA reads as TGCAGCGTTCCGCGGGGGTTCTACAATGAGCAGTTCTTC. Amino acid sequence: CSVPRGFYNEQFF.

The chain is built from TRBV6-5 and TRBJ2-3; 8 bases agree with TRBD2. The CDR3 runs 14 residues. J gave up 4 bases and V 2 bases, and 2 bases lay outside the gene matches. Germline-derived CDR1 and CDR2 are MNHEY and SVGAGI. The CDR3 sequence: CASSYAGGADTQYF. The CDR3 DNA reads as TGTGCCAGCAGTTACGCGGGGGGCGCAGATACGCAGTATTTT.

The chain recombines TRBV5-1 with TRBJ2-3, with TRBD2 identical over 10 bases. Trimming took 4 bases from V and 3 from J; bases not matched to a gene: 14. Looked up from germline, CDR1 is SGHRS and CDR2 is YFSETQ. CDR3 size: 18 residues. The CDR3 sequence is CASSRSYSGGPLTDTQYF. CDR3 nucleotides: TGCGCCAGCAGCAGGTCTTATAGCGGGGGGCCTTTAACAGATACGCAGTATTTT.

This chain links TRBV7-9 with TRBJ1-1; TRBD1 matches at 10 bases. The CDR3 loop spans 18 amino acids. V lost 2 bases, J lost 4 bases, and 13 bases stayed unmatched. Germline CDR1 reads SEHNR; CDR2 reads FQNEAQ (reference sequence). The CDR3 sequence: CASSLPPGTGAGSTEAFF. The DNA for the CDR3 is TGTGCCAGCAGCTTACCGCCCGGGACAGGGGCCGGGTCCACTGAAGCTTTCTTT.

This sequence joins TRBV7-6 and TRBJ2-1, with D possibly TRBD1 on 5 matching bases. Deletions cut 0 bases from V and 10 bases from J, with 7 bases between. The CDR3 runs 12 residues. CDR1 is SGHVS, CDR2 FNYEAQ, per germline. CDR3 DNA: TGTGCCAGCAGCTTAGCGGGGCGGGAGCAGTTCTTC. Translated, it gives CASSLAGREQFF.

In the case of this clone: Distinct nucleotide sequences in the sample also encode this CDR3. The CDR3 DNA reads TGTGCCAGCTCCCCAGGGGGCTACGAGCAGTACTTC. The encoded protein is CASSPGGYEQYF. The chain combines TRBV18 with TRBJ2-7, with 7 bases lining up with TRBD1. The CDR3 has 12 amino acids. V dropped 6 bases and J dropped 3; count of bases not matched to a gene: 2. From germline, CDR1 is KGHSH and CDR2 LQKENI.

This clone has just one count. The CDR3 reads CASSYIEGPYEQYF. In DNA form, the CDR3 reads TGTGCCAGCAGTTATATCGAGGGGCCCTACGAGCAGTACTTC. The chain joins TRBV6-5 to TRBJ2-7; perhaps D is TRBD1 or TRBD2 (5 bases each). CDR1 is MNHEY, CDR2 SVGAGI, per germline. The length of the CDR3 is 14 residues. Trimming cost V 3 bases and J 2 bases, with 11 bases left between them.

This clone was seen just once. The chain has TRBV5-1 and TRBJ2-7; 10 nucleotides align to TRBD1. The J segment lost 6 bases and the V segment lost 0 bases, leaving 9 bases of the junction unmatched. Germline CDR1 reads SGHRS; CDR2 reads YFSETQ. The CDR3 spans 16 residues. CDR3 residues: CASSLAPGTGVGEQYF. For the CDR3, the DNA is TGCGCCAGCAGCTTGGCCCCGGGGACAGGGGTTGGCGAGCAGTACTTC.

The DNA for the CDR3 is TGTGCCAGTAGCTCGTTTTCCTCAATGCGACCAACGGACATTCAGTACTTC. It is translated as CASSSFSSMRPTDIQYF. The V call is TRBV19, the J call TRBJ2-4, with D unclear. There are 17 residues in the CDR3. Trimming took 6 bases from V and 8 from J, leaving 26 bases between them. Germline V gene sequence: CDR1 LNHDA, CDR2 SQIVND (reference sequence). The variable domain in full, with the rest retrieved from reference TRBV19 and TRBJ2-4, is DGGITQSPKYLFRKEGQNVTLSCEQNLNHDAMYWYRQDPGQGLRLIYYSQIVNDFQKGDIAEGYSVSREKKESFPLTVTSAQKNPTAFYLCASSSFSSMRPTDIQYFGAGTRLSVL.

The chain employs TRBV6-1 and TRBJ1-4, with 8 bases fitting TRBD1. CDR3 size: 17 residues. The ends lost 0 bases at V and 8 bases at J; junction bases unmatched: 11. From germline, CDR1 is MNHNS and CDR2 SASEGT. CDR3 sequence (DNA): TGTGCCAGCAGTGAAGCGCAAAGGACAGGGCCGTGGGAAAAACTGTTTTTT. It specifies CASSEAQRTGPWEKLFF.

The chain has TRBV27 and TRBJ1-1, with unresolved D. The CDR3 has 13 residues. Germline lookup yields CDR1 MNHEY and CDR2 SMNVEV (reference sequence). V was pared by 1 base and J by 3 bases, with 6 bases between. This CDR3 is CASSLYLYTEAFF. CDR3 coding DNA: TGTGCCAGCAGTTTATATCTGTACACTGAAGCTTTCTTT.

Comments on this clone: This sample also contains other DNA sequences that code for the same CDR3. V usage is TRBV5-4 and J usage is TRBJ2-7, with D maybe TRBD2 (5 bases). With 5 bases removed from V and 2 bases from J, the gap between germline ends came to 11 bases. The CDR3 runs 13 residues. The germline CDR1 and CDR2 sequences are SGHNT and YYREEE (reference sequence). The CDR3 is CASSPDGTYEQYF. In DNA, the CDR3 is TGTGCCAGCAGTCCTGACGGGACCTACGAGCAGTACTTC. The whole variable domain, remainder taken from reference TRBV5-4 and TRBJ2-7, is ETGVTQSPTHLIKTRGQQVTLRCSSQSGHNTVSWYQQALGQGPQFIFQYYREEENGRGNFPPRFSGLQFPNYSSELNVNALELDDSALYLCASSPDGTYEQYFGPGTRLTVT.

V gene TRBV7-6 combines with J gene TRBJ2-5; 8 bases are a match to TRBD1. V lost 4 bases and J lost 5; bases outside the gene matches: 3. The CDR3 length is 13 residues. The V gene's germline CDR1 is SGHVS and CDR2 FNYEAQ. The CDR3 DNA is TGTGCCAGCAGCTCCGGACAGGGCGAGACCCAGTACTTC. This translates into CASSSGQGETQYF. Using reference TRBV7-6 and TRBJ2-5 for the parts outside the CDR3, the full variable domain is GAGVSQSPRYKVTKRGQDVALRCDPISGHVSLYWYRQALGQGPEFLTYFNYEAQQDKSGLPNDRFSAERPEGSISTLTIQRTEQRDSAMYRCASSSGQGETQYFGPGTRLLVL.

The chain joins TRBV27 to TRBJ1-5; no clear D. The CDR3 is made up of 12 amino acids. Germline V gives CDR1 MNHEY, CDR2 SMNVEV (reference sequence). The V gene lost 8 bases and the J gene lost 7 bases, with 12 bases spanning the gap. The CDR3 sequence is CASGWTRQPQHF. The DNA of the CDR3 is TGTGCCAGCGGCTGGACTAGGCAGCCCCAGCATTTT.

The rearrangement joins TRBV10-3 to TRBJ1-2; a weak D match, TRBD1 (5 bases). V was trimmed by 6 bases and J by 7 bases, leaving 12 bases between them. Germline lookup yields CDR1 ENHRY and CDR2 SYGVKD. The CDR3 runs 12 residues. This CDR3 is CAIRGTDGGYTF. CDR3 nucleotides: TGTGCCATCAGAGGGACTGACGGTGGCTACACCTTC.

The rearrangement links TRBV27 to TRBJ2-5, with D hard to call. Germline-derived CDR1 and CDR2 are MNHEY and SMNVEV (reference sequence). Trimming removed 5 bases from V and 2 bases from J, with 12 bases in between. This CDR3 region has 14 residues. This CDR3 reads CASSPDPNQETQYF. The CDR3, as DNA: TGTGCCAGCAGTCCGGATCCCAATCAAGAGACCCAGTACTTC.

The chain uses TRBV11-2 and TRBJ2-1, with unresolved D. CDR3 size: 14 residues. The germline CDR1 and CDR2 sequences are SGHAT and FQNNGV. V was clipped by 5 bases and J by 0 bases, with 8 bases between them. The CDR3 region has the DNA TGTGCCAGCAGCCCACCCACCTCCTACAATGAGCAGTTCTTC. It specifies CASSPPTSYNEQFF.

The V gene is TRBV28, the J gene TRBJ1-1, with D possibly TRBD1 on 5 matching bases. CDR3 length equals 13 residues. Germline CDR1 is MDHEN and CDR2 is SYDVKM. Deletions cut 5 bases from V and 4 bases from J, with 11 bases between. This CDR3 is CASSQIRATEAFF. The CDR3 bases are TGTGCCAGCAGTCAAATCAGGGCCACTGAAGCTTTCTTT. Full variable domain (missing parts from reference TRBV28 and TRBJ1-1): DVKVTQSSRYLVKRTGEKVFLECVQDMDHENMFWYRQDPGLGLRLIYFSYDVKMKEKGDIPEGYSVSREKKERFSLILESASTNQTSMYLCASSQIRATEAFFGQGTRLTVV.

The CDR3 DNA sequence: TGTGCCAGCAGCAAGAGGAGTCTCCAGGGCCTGATGGAGACCCAGTACTTC. This encodes CASSKRSLQGLMETQYF. The chain uses TRBV21-1 and TRBJ2-5; the table's D call TRBD1 went unverified against the DNA. TRBV21-1 is reported as a pseudogene. This CDR3 is 17 amino acids long.

Only one count was recorded for this clone. J is TRBJ1-1 and V is TRBV30; D gene uncertain. Germline values: CDR1 GTSNPN, CDR2 SVGIG (reference sequence). The CDR3 loop spans 14 amino acids. Trimming cost V 4 bases and J 3 bases, with 15 bases left between them. CDR3 sequence: CAWKIMESYTEAFF. The CDR3 DNA is TGTGCCTGGAAAATAATGGAGAGCTACACTGAAGCTTTCTTT.

The chain recombines TRBV5-4 with TRBJ2-7; 7 nucleotides match TRBD2. The V gene end was trimmed by 2 bases and the J gene end by 4 bases; junction bases not matched to a gene: 6. CDR3 length: 14 amino acids. Germline-derived CDR1 and CDR2 are SGHNT and YYREEE (reference sequence). CDR3 in DNA: TGTGCCAGCAGCTTAGCGGGGAACCTATACGAGCAGTACTTC. Its translation: CASSLAGNLYEQYF.